This entry lists 25 T cell receptor beta chains sequenced from one sample in a study of Graves' ophthalmopathy and Graves' hyperthyroidism. The authors amplified TCR beta CDR3 regions from RNA transcripts. The workflow started with a first-round RT-PCR run with HTBI primers and then moved on to a second-round multiplex PCR. TCRdb reprocessed the multiplex PCR reads via MiXCR and lists one record per CDR3 protein. In the table there are 600,000 to 700,000 distinct CDR3 sequences, just over 40% of which are singletons. Sample: peripheral blood. The receptors come from an adult man with Graves' ophthalmopathy.

This clonotype was detected a few times. The chain employs TRBV12-3 or TRBV12-4 and TRBJ1-2; TRBD1 might be the D (5 bases). The V end lost 6 bases, the J end lost 4 bases, and 18 bases lay between the germline ends. This CDR3 contains 15 residues. For the CDR3, the DNA is TGTGCCAGCAGCCCCGTGAGGGGCGGAAGCTATGGCTACACCTTC. This gives the protein CASSPVRGGSYGYTF.

The chain recombines TRBV7-9 with TRBJ1-2; D call uncertain. The V end lost 5 bases, the J end lost 8 bases, and 18 bases lay between the germline ends. The V gene's germline CDR1 is SEHNR and CDR2 FQNEAQ (reference sequence). This CDR3 has 14 amino acids. The CDR3: CASSLWTGPQGYTF. The CDR3 nucleotides are TGTGCCAGCAGCCTCTGGACCGGACCCCAAGGCTACACCTTC.

V gene TRBV20-1 combines with J gene TRBJ2-7; no definite D call. CDR1 and CDR2 (germline): DFQATT, SNEGSKA (reference sequence). The CDR3 extends over 11 amino acids. V was cut by 5 bases and J by 6 bases, with 11 bases left in between. CDR3 sequence reads: CSAGALSEQYF. CDR3 DNA sequence: TGCAGTGCTGGCGCTCTATCCGAGCAGTACTTC.

This clonotype was observed many times. V usage is TRBV7-2 and J usage is TRBJ1-2; possible D gene TRBD1, 6 bases. This CDR3 has 17 amino acids. Trimming took 5 bases from V and 6 from J, leaving 25 bases between them. The germline CDR1 and CDR2 sequences are SGHTA and FQGNSA. The CDR3 sequence: CASSVYGTLEHRDGYTF. For the CDR3, the DNA is TGTGCCAGCAGCGTCTACGGGACACTCGAGCACCGGGATGGCTACACCTTC.

This clonotype appeared once. The chain joins TRBV10-3 to TRBJ1-5; D possibly corresponds to TRBD1 (5 bases). The CDR3 runs 14 residues. Germline V lookup: CDR1 ENHRY, CDR2 SYGVKD. V lost 1 base, J lost 8 bases, and 12 bases lay in between. CDR3 protein: CAISEWQGEEPQHF. CDR3 nucleotide sequence: TGTGCCATCAGTGAGTGGCAGGGAGAGGAGCCCCAGCATTTT.

In this sample, this clonotype turned up a few times. V usage is TRBV6-1 and J usage is TRBJ2-5; TRBD2 agrees at 11 bases. Trimming took 5 bases from V and 5 from J; bases not matched to a gene: 4. Per germline, CDR1 MNHNS and CDR2 SASEGT. The CDR3 spans 14 residues. CDR3 sequence reads: CASSRLAGTETQYF. CDR3 sequence (DNA): TGTGCCAGCAGTAGACTAGCGGGGACGGAGACCCAGTACTTC.

The gene calls are TRBV4-3 and TRBJ2-2; the D is unclear. V was trimmed by 1 base and J by 5 bases, leaving 14 bases between them. The CDR3 has 16 amino acids. Germline V gene data show CDR1 as LGHNA and CDR2 as YSLEER. CDR3: CASSQGQPGYTGELFF. The CDR3 region has the DNA TGCGCCAGCAGCCAAGGTCAACCCGGGTATACCGGGGAGCTGTTTTTT.

V and J are TRBV29-1 and TRBJ2-7, with D perhaps given as TRBD1 or TRBD2 (5 bases each). CDR1 is SQVTM, CDR2 ANQGSEA, per germline. This CDR3 has 10 residues. The V end was cut by 6 bases, the J end by 4 bases, with 7 bases between. The CDR3 sequence: CSVGEYEQYF. The CDR3 DNA sequence: TGCAGCGTGGGGGAATACGAGCAGTACTTC.

The chain combines TRBV25-1 with TRBJ1-2; 7 bases are a match to TRBD1. The J segment lost 6 bases and the V segment lost 3 bases, leaving 7 bases of the junction unmatched. Germline values: CDR1 MGHDK, CDR2 SYGVNS. The CDR3 sequence is 14 residues long. The DNA of the CDR3 is TGTGCCAGCAGTGACCATGACAGGGAGAATGGCTACACCTTC. Amino acids: CASSDHDRENGYTF.

The chain uses TRBV6-5 and TRBJ1-4; TRBD1 aligns across 7 bases. Germline trimming cut 2 bases from V and 13 bases from J; bases unmatched to any gene: 1. Germline CDR1 reads MNHEY; CDR2 reads SVGAGI. The CDR3 spans 11 residues. The CDR3 loop is CASSYPGGLFF. In DNA, the CDR3 is TGTGCCAGCAGTTACCCAGGGGGACTGTTTTTT.

This clonotype turned up a few times. The chain couples TRBV12-5 to TRBJ2-3, with 7 bases that match TRBD2. The CDR3 runs to 13 residues. Germline CDR1 reads LGHNT; CDR2 reads FRNRAP. The CDR3 coding sequence is TGTGCCAGCAGCAGGACTAGTGCAGATACGCAGTATTTT. Protein sequence: CASSRTSADTQYF.

This clonotype was found once. The chain couples TRBV7-9 to TRBJ1-2; D is uncertain. CDR1 and CDR2 from the germline V gene are SEHNR and FQNEAQ (reference sequence). V gave up 5 bases and J gave up 7 bases, with 14 bases separating them. The CDR3 runs to 13 residues. The CDR3 nucleotides are TGTGCCAGCAGCCAAGAGGTCCGGGGTGGCTACACCTTC. It codes for CASSQEVRGGYTF.

The chain carries TRBV2 and TRBJ1-1; tentative D call: TRBD1 (5 bases). V was cut by 6 bases and J by 1 base, with 12 bases left in between. The CDR3 consists of 14 residues. Germline loops: CDR1 SNHLY, CDR2 FYNNEI. CDR3 nucleotide sequence: TGTGCCAGCAGCTATCAGGGATGGAACACTGAAGCTTTCTTT. Its protein product is CASSYQGWNTEAFF.

As regards this clonotype: Given a much more abundant clone one base away, this may be a read error. This chain joins TRBV7-8 and TRBJ2-7, with 10 bases lining up with TRBD1. Per germline, CDR1 SGHVS and CDR2 FQNEAQ. The CDR3 is made up of 14 amino acids. The CDR3 protein is CASSTRQGAYGQYF. The CDR3 DNA reads TGTGCCAGCAGCACTCGACAGGGGGCCTACGGGCAGTACTTC.

This clonotype was seen ten or more times. The V gene is TRBV5-1, the J gene TRBJ1-5, with 7 bases identical to TRBD1. The CDR3 has 15 residues. Germline V lookup: CDR1 SGHRS, CDR2 YFSETQ. V dropped 9 bases and J dropped 1; count of bases not matched to a gene: 10. The CDR3 region has the DNA TGCGCCAACCGACAACAGGGGCCGAGCAATCAGCCCCAGCATTTT. Translation gives CANRQQGPSNQPQHF.

The V and J genes are TRBV12-3 or TRBV12-4 and TRBJ1-2; D ambiguous. The ends were cut back, 5 bases at V and 3 bases at J, with 13 bases in the middle. This CDR3 comprises 14 residues. CDR3 residues: CASSEDRGYYGYTF. CDR3 nucleotides: TGTGCCAGCAGTGAAGATCGGGGATACTATGGCTACACCTTC.

This clonotype was counted at least ten times. The chain combines TRBV12-3 or TRBV12-4 with TRBJ1-2; possible D gene TRBD1, 6 bases. Trimming left V 2 bases short and J 6 bases short, with 13 bases between. This CDR3 spans 14 amino acids. The CDR3 spells CASSLSVQGNGYTF. CDR3 sequence (DNA): TGTGCCAGCAGTTTAAGTGTACAGGGTAATGGCTACACCTTC.

This clonotype was detected many times. The chain carries TRBV5-1 and TRBJ2-5, with 8 bases lining up with TRBD2. V lost 4 bases to trimming and J lost 5 bases; unmatched junction nucleotides: 13. There are 16 residues in the CDR3. CDR1 is SGHRS, CDR2 YFSETQ, per germline. The CDR3 region has the DNA TGCGCCAGCAGCCCCTTGGGGCGGGGGGCAGGCGAGACCCAGTACTTC. Protein: CASSPLGRGAGETQYF.

This clonotype was seen ten or more times. The rearrangement joins TRBV4-1 to TRBJ1-2; D call uncertain. This CDR3 is built from 13 residues. CDR1 and CDR2 from the germline V gene are MGHRA and YSYEKL. V was shortened by 1 base and J by 5 bases, with 8 bases between the two germline ends. This CDR3 reads CASSQGDAYGYTF. For the CDR3, the DNA is TGCGCCAGCAGCCAAGGCGACGCATATGGCTACACCTTC.

This clonotype was counted between two and nine times. The chain joins TRBV19 to TRBJ2-5; possibly TRBD1 for D (6 bases). Germline V CDR1 and CDR2: LNHDA, SQIVND (reference sequence). The V end was cut by 2 bases, the J end by 4 bases, with 11 bases between. The CDR3 covers 14 residues. CDR3 in amino acids: CASSIRGRGETQYF. The CDR3, as DNA: TGTGCCAGTAGTATAAGAGGCAGGGGAGAGACCCAGTACTTC.

This clonotype was seen repeatedly, ten times or more. This rearrangement joins TRBV5-1 to TRBJ1-2, with D hard to call. V lost 5 bases and J lost 8, with 22 bases in between. The CDR3 sequence is 15 residues long. CDR1 SGHRS and CDR2 YFSETQ come from the germline V gene. CDR3 region: CASSKEQPLDSGYTF. DNA of the CDR3: TGCGCCAGCAGTAAGGAACAGCCACTTGATTCCGGCTACACCTTC.

The chain combines TRBV11-2 with TRBJ2-7; unclear D gene. The germline V and J ends were trimmed by 1 base and 5 bases, with 9 bases remaining between them. The CDR3 totals 13 residues. Germline-derived CDR1 and CDR2 are SGHAT and FQNNGV. In nucleotides, the CDR3 is TGTGCCAGCAGCTTAGTGCCCCGGAACGAGCAGTACTTC. It is translated as CASSLVPRNEQYF.

This clonotype was detected many times. J is TRBJ2-2 and V is TRBV7-9; no clear D. V was cut by 5 bases and J by 1 base, with 11 bases left in between. CDR1 is SEHNR, CDR2 FQNEAQ, per germline (reference sequence). The CDR3 is made up of 15 amino acids. The CDR3 DNA follows: TGTGCCAGCAGCACACTGGGCCTGAACACCGGGGAGCTGTTTTTT. The encoded protein is CASSTLGLNTGELFF.

In the case of this clonotype: This may be a read error, as it is one base from a much larger clone. The chain uses TRBV7-3 and TRBJ1-6; D is possibly TRBD1 (5 bases). CDR3 length equals 14 residues. Trimming left V 4 bases short and J 9 bases short, with 13 bases between. The germline CDR1 and CDR2 sequences are SGHTA and FQGTGA. As DNA, the CDR3 is TGTGCCAGCAGCTGGGGGACGGCTATTTCACCCCTCCACTTT. This sequence encodes CASSWGTAISPLHF.

As for this clonotype: A read error may be the cause here, since a much bigger clone is one base away. A read error is likely, as this CDR3 ends without the conserved phenylalanine or tryptophan. The chain couples TRBV9 to TRBJ2-7; TRBD1 agrees at 10 bases. Germline loops: CDR1 SGDLS, CDR2 YYNGEE. The CDR3 sequence is 14 residues long. The trim removed 4 bases at V and 4 bases at J, leaving 5 bases unmatched. CDR3 nucleotides: TGTGCCAGCAGCACTGGGACAGGGGAGTACGAGCAGTACTGC. This encodes CASSTGTGEYEQYC.